The 22 T cell receptor beta chains below were found in one sample sequenced in a study of cytomegalovirus exposure and HLA in healthy donors. TCRdb's table, derived via immunoSEQ multiplex PCR, lists solely in-frame clones and lacks some. This sample has about 180,000 clones, with 75% to 90% found just once. The sample taken for sequencing was PBMCs. The receptor set was obtained from a man aged 18 to 29 in good health and CMV-seropositive.

The chain recombines TRBV19 with TRBJ1-4; the D gene is possibly TRBD1 (5 bases). CDR1 and CDR2 (germline): LNHDA, SQIVND (reference sequence). Trimming pared 6 bases from V and 3 bases from J, leaving 14 bases between. The CDR3 length is 15 residues. The CDR3 region is CASSRTGTSNEKLFF. DNA for the CDR3: TGTGCCAGTAGCCGGACTGGGACTTCTAATGAAAAACTGTTTTTT.

V is TRBV5-1 and J is TRBJ1-4; TRBD1 matches at 9 bases. V lost 4 bases to trimming and J lost 4 bases; unmatched junction nucleotides: 2. The CDR3 covers 14 residues. CDR1 and CDR2 from the germline V gene are SGHRS and YFSETQ. CDR3 amino acids: CASSRTGVNEKLFF. The CDR3 DNA sequence: TGCGCCAGCAGCAGGACAGGGGTTAATGAAAAACTGTTTTTT.

This clone has more than one count but fewer than ten. The genes are TRBV7-2 and TRBJ1-2; perhaps TRBD1 as D (5 bases). The CDR3 contains 13 residues. Trimming shortened V by 4 bases and J by 4 bases, and 10 bases separated the two germline ends. CDR1 SGHTA and CDR2 FQGNSA come from the germline V gene. Here the CDR3 reads CASSYDRSYGYTF. The CDR3 DNA is TGTGCCAGCAGCTACGACAGAAGCTATGGCTACACCTTC.

The J gene is TRBJ2-7, the V gene TRBV10-2, with 8 bases fitting TRBD2. This CDR3 contains 17 residues. Germline V gene sequence: CDR1 WSHSY, CDR2 SAAADI. Unmatched junction bases numbered 17, after V lost 3 bases and J lost 7 bases. The CDR3 loop is CASSEPSAGAPHMEQYF. As DNA, the CDR3 is TGCGCCAGCAGTGAACCTTCAGCGGGAGCCCCCCATATGGAGCAGTACTTC.

This sequence joins TRBV5-1 and TRBJ1-2; 8 bases align to TRBD1. The germline V gene encodes CDR1 SGHRS and CDR2 YFSETQ. The J segment lost 5 bases and the V segment lost 5 bases, leaving 8 bases of the junction unmatched. CDR3 length equals 14 residues. The CDR3 coding sequence is TGCGCCAGCAGTTTCTCAGGGGGCGGATATGGCTACACCTTC. This translates into CASSFSGGGYGYTF.

The chain uses TRBV4-1 and TRBJ1-5; D possibly corresponds to TRBD1 (5 bases). This CDR3 contains 18 residues. The V end was cut by 4 bases, the J end by 2 bases, with 21 bases between. Germline CDR1 is MGHRA and CDR2 is YSYEKL. This CDR3 reads CASSPDPRHLRGNQPQHF. CDR3 nucleotides: TGCGCCAGCAGCCCAGATCCAAGACACCTCAGGGGCAATCAGCCCCAGCATTTT.

The V and J genes are TRBV27 and TRBJ2-2; D perhaps matches TRBD1 (5 bases). This CDR3 spans 16 amino acids. Germline V lookup: CDR1 MNHEY, CDR2 SMNVEV (reference sequence). Trimming removed 6 bases at V and 5 bases at J, with 19 bases between. This chain's CDR3 is CASSPAWQGRTGELFF. As DNA, the CDR3 is TGTGCCAGCAGCCCGGCTTGGCAGGGTAGGACCGGGGAGCTGTTTTTT.

The CDR3 loop is CASSLDGGEAFF. The CDR3 DNA follows: TGCGCCAGCAGCTTGGATGGCGGTGAAGCTTTCTTT. The chain links TRBV5-1 to TRBJ1-1; D is ambiguous. The CDR3 covers 12 residues. Trimming removed 0 bases from V and 7 bases from J, with 7 bases in between. The germline CDR1 and CDR2 sequences are SGHRS and YFSETQ.

V is TRBV6-1 and J is TRBJ2-1; TRBD1 matches 9 bases. Germline V lookup: CDR1 MNHNS, CDR2 SASEGT. V shed 4 bases, J shed 3 bases, and the junction held 7 bases outside the gene matches. The CDR3 extends over 16 amino acids. CDR3 nucleotides: TGTGCCAGCAGTGTACGGACAGGGGCGTACTACAATGAGCAGTTCTTC. It encodes CASSVRTGAYYNEQFF.

The V gene is TRBV7-9, the J gene TRBJ2-7, with D tentatively TRBD2 (5 bases). The V end was cut by 5 bases, the J end by 0 bases, with 14 bases between. This CDR3 spans 15 amino acids. The germline V gene has CDR1 SEHNR and CDR2 FQNEAQ (reference sequence). The chain's CDR3 is CASSQGSGGSYEQYF. The CDR3 nucleotides read TGTGCCAGCAGCCAAGGGTCAGGAGGCTCCTACGAGCAGTACTTC. The full variable domain, completed using reference TRBV7-9 and TRBJ2-7, is DTGVSQNPRHKITKRGQNVTFRCDPISEHNRLYWYRQTLGQGPEFLTYFQNEAQLEKSRLLSDRFSAERPKGSFSTLEIQRTEQGDSAMYLCASSQGSGGSYEQYFGPGTRLTVT.

The chain has TRBV6-1 and TRBJ2-3, with a possible D match to TRBD2 (6 bases). Trimming removed 2 bases from V and 4 bases from J, with 10 bases in between. This CDR3 contains 14 residues. The germline V gene encodes CDR1 MNHNS and CDR2 SASEGT. The CDR3: CASSERLVPDTQYF. DNA of the CDR3: TGTGCCAGCAGTGAACGACTAGTCCCAGATACGCAGTATTTT.

This clone was recorded a few times. This sequence joins TRBV30 and TRBJ1-4, with D possibly being TRBD1 (6 bases). The CDR3 has 11 amino acids. V was cut by 1 base and J by 13 bases, with 10 bases left in between. Per germline, CDR1 GTSNPN and CDR2 SVGIG (reference sequence). For the CDR3, the DNA is TGTGCCTGGAGTGACACAGGGAGACTGTTTTTT. Translating gives CAWSDTGRLFF.

Here the CDR3 reads CASSLAGGAYEQYF. The CDR3 coding sequence is TGTGCCAGCAGCCTAGCGGGAGGGGCCTACGAGCAGTACTTC. The chain uses TRBV5-4 and TRBJ2-7; 12 nucleotides agree with TRBD2. The germline gives CDR1 SGHNT, CDR2 YYREEE (reference sequence). There are 14 residues in the CDR3. The V segment lost 4 bases and the J segment 2 bases; nucleotides outside the gene matches: 1. The variable domain in full, completed from reference TRBV5-4 and TRBJ2-7, reads ETGVTQSPTHLIKTRGQQVTLRCSSQSGHNTVSWYQQALGQGPQFIFQYYREEENGRGNFPPRFSGLQFPNYSSELNVNALELDDSALYLCASSLAGGAYEQYFGPGTRLTVT.

This chain uses TRBV19 with TRBJ2-3; D not resolved. The CDR3 spans 15 residues. V lost 1 base, J lost 1 base, and 9 bases lay in between. Germline V lookup: CDR1 LNHDA, CDR2 SQIVND (reference sequence). CDR3 DNA: TGTGCCAGTAGTATAGTTTCGACTGGCACAGATACGCAGTATTTT. It translates to CASSIVSTGTDTQYF.

The V and J genes are TRBV5-1 and TRBJ2-5; D may be TRBD2 (5 bases). Trimming took 1 base from V and 1 from J, leaving 11 bases between them. Germline V gene lookup returns CDR1 SGHRS and CDR2 YFSETQ. This CDR3 is 15 amino acids long. DNA of the CDR3: TGCGCCAGCAGCTTGTTAAGCGGAGCCCAAGAGACCCAGTACTTC. This sequence encodes CASSLLSGAQETQYF.

CDR3 loop: CASSLRLAGGETQYF. In DNA, the CDR3 is TGTGCCAGCAGCTTAAGGCTAGCGGGGGGAGAGACCCAGTACTTC. The chain joins TRBV7-2 to TRBJ2-5, with TRBD2 matching over 11 bases. The length of the CDR3 is 15 residues. Trimming cost V 2 bases and J 4 bases; bases outside gene matches: 3. Germline CDR1 and CDR2: SGHTA and FQGNSA.

The chain carries TRBV27 and TRBJ2-7, with 8 bases matching TRBD1. The CDR3 runs 17 residues. Germline CDR1 and CDR2: MNHEY and SMNVEV (reference sequence). The V segment lost 3 bases and the J segment 6 bases; nucleotides outside the gene matches: 16. The CDR3 reads CASSLIGETGAFSEQYF. CDR3 sequence (DNA): TGTGCCAGCAGTTTGATCGGTGAGACAGGGGCCTTTAGCGAGCAGTACTTC.

J is TRBJ1-1 and V is TRBV2; 9 bases are a match to TRBD1. V dropped 9 bases and J dropped 5; count of bases not matched to a gene: 4. The CDR3 extends over 12 amino acids. The germline CDR1 and CDR2 sequences are SNHLY and FYNNEI. The CDR3 protein is CARGQGETEAFF. CDR3 DNA: TGTGCCAGGGGACAGGGAGAGACTGAAGCTTTCTTT.

In regard to this clone: Distinct nucleotide sequences in the sample also encode this CDR3. The chain uses TRBV18 and TRBJ1-1; maybe TRBD1 (5 bases). Germline V lookup: CDR1 KGHSH, CDR2 LQKENI. Deletions cut 3 bases from V and 4 bases from J, with 12 bases between. The CDR3 length is 14 residues. CDR3: CASSPGGVGTEAFF. For the CDR3, the DNA is TGTGCCAGCTCACCCGGGGGGGTGGGCACTGAAGCTTTCTTT.

The rearrangement links TRBV11-2 to TRBJ1-5; possibly TRBD1 for D (6 bases). Germline CDR1 is SGHAT and CDR2 is FQNNGV. V dropped 5 bases and J dropped 7 bases, with 24 bases sitting between them. The CDR3 totals 17 residues. CDR3 bases: TGTGCCAGCAGCGACTCGCTCTACACAGGGCAAGAGCAGCCCCAGCATTTT. Amino acids: CASSDSLYTGQEQPQHF.

This clone was seen a single time. The chain recombines TRBV6-1 with TRBJ2-7; tentative D call: TRBD1 (7 bases). This CDR3 comprises 15 residues. Trimming removed 7 bases from V and 4 bases from J, with 20 bases in between. Germline assignment: CDR1 MNHNS and CDR2 SASEGT. CDR3 nucleotides: TGTGCCAGCACCGCTGAGTCGGCAGGGGGGTACGAGCAGTACTTC. It specifies CASTAESAGGYEQYF.

This chain uses TRBV7-2 with TRBJ2-7; weak D call: TRBD1 (5 bases). Deletions cut 3 bases from V and 2 bases from J, with 11 bases between. The CDR3 runs to 14 residues. The germline CDR1 and CDR2 sequences are SGHTA and FQGNSA. CDR3 nucleotides: TGTGCCAGCAGCTTCCCAGGGTATACCTACGAGCAGTACTTC. Amino acids: CASSFPGYTYEQYF.